Below, one T cell receptor beta chain is given with its context. Its matching antigen is unknown. Unmatched junction bases numbered 8, after V lost 2 bases and J lost 3 bases. This CDR3 has 16 amino acids. Germline CDR1 is PRHDT and CDR2 is FYEKMQ (reference sequence). The sample comes from a study of immune evolution from preneoplasia to lung adenocarcinoma. Notes on the study in general: T cell clonality was higher in KRAS-mutant than EGFR-mutant or wild-type nodules. Later-stage lesions seemingly showed higher T cell density and diversity than normal lung.

Sequenced by immunoSEQ multiplex PCR; TCRdb stores in-frame clones only, minus some. The table lists approximately 9,300 clones, roughly 79% of them singletons, with 10% to 15% in the top ten. This TCR derives from a person at least 80 years old with lung adenocarcinoma. The rearrangement joins TRBV13 to TRBJ2-5; 8 bases are a match to TRBD1. The sequenced sample was FFPE lung adenocarcinoma in situ tissue. The CDR3 loop reads CASSLQGARREETQYF. DNA for the CDR3: TGTGCCAGCAGCTTACAGGGGGCAAGAAGAGAAGAGACCCAGTACTTC. Filled out from reference TRBV13 and TRBJ2-5, the complete variable domain reads AAGVIQSPRHLIKEKRETATLKCYPIPRHDTVYWYQQGPGQDPQFLISFYEKMQSDKGSIPDRFSAQQFSDYHSELNMSSLELGDSALYFCASSLQGARREETQYFGPGTRLLVL.